The 24 T cell receptor beta chains in this list originate from one sample, sequenced in a study of cytomegalovirus exposure and HLA in healthy donors. The PCR was carried out with 60 Vbeta primers and 13 Jbeta primers. Assay used: immunoSEQ multiplex PCR; TCRdb lists only in-frame clones, some missing. In the table there are approximately 170,000 clones, around 78% of which are singletons. Sequenced: PBMCs. The receptor source for this set is a female donor in good health and CMV-seronegative.

The chain joins TRBV28 to TRBJ2-7; 7 nucleotides agree with TRBD2. V gave up 6 bases and J gave up 2 bases; unmatched junction bases: 1. The CDR3 covers 12 residues. The germline V gene has CDR1 MDHEN and CDR2 SYDVKM. The DNA for the CDR3 is TGTGCCAGCAGCCGGGGGGCCTACGAGCAGTACTTC. Its protein product is CASSRGAYEQYF.

The chain employs TRBV4-1 and TRBJ2-7; 7 positions agree with TRBD2. CDR3 size: 17 residues. Germline trimming cut 5 bases from V and 5 bases from J; bases unmatched to any gene: 18. CDR1 and CDR2 (germline): MGHRA, YSYEKL. DNA for the CDR3: TGCGCCAGCAGCTTGAATCTCTGGACTAGTCAGAAGGACGAGCAGTACTTC. Its translation: CASSLNLWTSQKDEQYF.

The rearrangement uses TRBV28 and TRBJ2-7; D might be TRBD1 (6 bases). Germline CDR1 reads MDHEN; CDR2 reads SYDVKM. This CDR3 region has 14 residues. With 4 bases removed from V and 5 bases from J, the gap between germline ends came to 15 bases. CDR3 amino acids: CASSSSGVRDEQYF. The CDR3 DNA follows: TGTGCCAGCAGTTCCTCAGGGGTCCGGGACGAGCAGTACTTC.

CDR3 DNA: TGTGCCAGTAGAACCTTGGGGGGAGGGGGCAAAAACATTCAGTACTTC. Protein product: CASRTLGGGGKNIQYF. This chain joins TRBV19 and TRBJ2-4, with a tentative D call TRBD2 (7 bases). The CDR3 contains 16 residues. In germline, CDR1 is LNHDA, CDR2 SQIVND (reference sequence). V was clipped by 6 bases and J by 3 bases, with 18 bases between them.

The CDR3 bases are TGCGCCAGCAGAGCCCAACCATCCGGAGAAGATACGCAGTATTTT. Translation gives CASRAQPSGEDTQYF. V gene TRBV5-1 combines with J gene TRBJ2-3; D is ambiguous. Germline loops: CDR1 SGHRS, CDR2 YFSETQ. Trimming cost V 5 bases and J 5 bases, with 18 bases left between them. CDR3 length: 15 amino acids.

This clone has a handful of counts. The genes are TRBV9 and TRBJ2-1, with 7 positions matching TRBD2. This CDR3 has 16 amino acids. V dropped 3 bases and J dropped 5; count of bases not matched to a gene: 11. CDR1 and CDR2 (germline): SGDLS, YYNGEE. The CDR3 loop reads CASSAGGGTNHNEQFF. The CDR3 region has the DNA TGTGCCAGCAGCGCCGGGGGAGGGACTAACCACAATGAGCAGTTCTTC.

This rearrangement joins TRBV19 to TRBJ1-3; 8 bases map to TRBD1. J gave up 4 bases and V 2 bases, and 13 bases lay outside the gene matches. The germline V gene has CDR1 LNHDA and CDR2 SQIVND (reference sequence). This CDR3 contains 18 residues. CDR3 DNA sequence: TGTGCCAGTAGTATAAGGAGACGAGGACAGGGAAGCGGAAACACCATATATTTT. It translates to CASSIRRRGQGSGNTIYF.

The chain couples TRBV27 to TRBJ2-1, with 16 bases that match TRBD2. Germline assignment: CDR1 MNHEY and CDR2 SMNVEV (reference sequence). This CDR3 contains 20 residues. V lost 2 bases, J lost 4 bases, and 11 bases stayed unmatched. Here the CDR3 reads CASSLRASGTSGGGYNEQFF. For the CDR3, the DNA is TGTGCCAGCAGTTTAAGAGCATCCGGGACTAGCGGGGGGGGTTACAATGAGCAGTTCTTC.

CDR3 protein: CASSGPGNTYEQYF. The CDR3 DNA follows: TGTGCCAGCTCAGGCCCAGGGAACACCTACGAGCAGTACTTC. The rearrangement uses TRBV18 and TRBJ2-7; perhaps TRBD1 as D (5 bases). The V gene lost 5 bases and the J gene lost 2 bases, with 13 bases spanning the gap. The CDR3 is 14 residues long. The V gene's germline CDR1 is KGHSH and CDR2 LQKENI.

V is TRBV19 and J is TRBJ2-3; TRBD1 matches at 7 bases. V trimming: 7 bases; J trimming: 0 bases; junction bases outside the gene matches: 7. Germline V gene lookup returns CDR1 LNHDA and CDR2 SQIVND (reference sequence). The CDR3 loop spans 15 amino acids. The CDR3 sequence is CASTPQGTSTDTQYF. CDR3 in DNA: TGTGCCAGTACCCCACAGGGGACAAGCACAGATACGCAGTATTTT.

This chain joins TRBV18 and TRBJ1-6; D is unresolved. V was clipped by 3 bases and J by 7 bases, with 7 bases between them. The CDR3 runs to 13 residues. Germline V gene sequence: CDR1 KGHSH, CDR2 LQKENI. The CDR3 DNA is TGTGCCAGCTCACCGGCGGGGAATTCACCCCTCCACTTT. Protein sequence: CASSPAGNSPLHF. The variable domain in full, with the rest retrieved from reference TRBV18 and TRBJ1-6, is NAGVMQNPRHLVRRRGQEARLRCSPMKGHSHVYWYRQLPEEGLKFMVYLQKENIIDESGMPKERFSAEFPKEGPSILRIQQVVRGDSAAYFCASSPAGNSPLHFGNGTRLTVT.

The chain carries TRBV14 and TRBJ2-3; the D is unclear. V gave up 4 bases and J gave up 2 bases, with 16 bases separating them. CDR3 length: 16 residues. Germline values: CDR1 SGHDN, CDR2 FVKESK. The CDR3 DNA reads TGTGCCAGCAGCCCATCCGACTTTTATCCCACAGATACGCAGTATTTT. Amino acid sequence: CASSPSDFYPTDTQYF.

This clone came up a few times. This chain connects TRBV29-1 to TRBJ2-1, with 12 positions matching TRBD2. V lost 5 bases, J lost 1 base, and 6 bases stayed unmatched. Germline loops: CDR1 SQVTM, CDR2 ANQGSEA. The CDR3 is 16 residues long. As DNA, the CDR3 is TGCAGCGTTAAGGTGACTAGCGGGAGTTCCTACAATGAGCAGTTCTTC. Translation: CSVKVTSGSSYNEQFF.

This clone has a single count. The chain recombines TRBV5-1 with TRBJ2-5; D perhaps matches TRBD1 (6 bases). The germline V gene has CDR1 SGHRS and CDR2 YFSETQ. CDR3 size: 15 residues. The V end was cut by 4 bases, the J end by 8 bases, with 21 bases between. In DNA form, the CDR3 reads TGCGCCAGCAGCCACCCAGGGGTGGTAGAGAGAACCCAGTACTTC. This sequence encodes CASSHPGVVERTQYF.

This chain links TRBV6-5 with TRBJ2-7, with no clear D. V was cut by 5 bases and J by 0 bases, with 8 bases left in between. There are 13 residues in the CDR3. Per germline, CDR1 MNHEY and CDR2 SVGAGI. The CDR3 nucleotides read TGTGCCAGCAGTACTCCTCTCTCCTACGAGCAGTACTTC. Translated: CASSTPLSYEQYF.

The chain has TRBV7-2 and TRBJ2-6, with 8 positions matching TRBD1. Germline CDR1 SGHTA, CDR2 FQGNSA. The V gene end was trimmed by 8 bases and the J gene end by 4 bases; junction bases not matched to a gene: 7. The CDR3 is 15 residues long. The CDR3 reads CASGPGGTGANVLTF. The CDR3 DNA is TGTGCCAGCGGTCCAGGGGGCACGGGGGCCAACGTCCTGACTTTC.

The chain carries TRBV30 and TRBJ1-3, with D unclear. Per germline, CDR1 GTSNPN and CDR2 SVGIG (reference sequence). The CDR3 totals 13 residues. Trimming stripped 3 bases from V and 2 bases from J, with 8 bases between. The CDR3 protein is CAWRKATGNTIYF. Written as DNA, the CDR3 is TGTGCCTGGAGAAAAGCGACTGGAAACACCATATATTTT.

This rearrangement joins TRBV11-1 to TRBJ1-1; D is possibly TRBD1 (5 bases). The CDR3 spans 13 residues. V was shortened by 5 bases and J by 11 bases, with 18 bases between the two germline ends. CDR1 is SGHAT and CDR2 is FQDESV in the germline V gene (reference sequence). The CDR3 DNA reads as TGTGCCAGCAGCACAATCTCAGGGTCTGTCGCTTTCTTT. Translating gives CASSTISGSVAFF.

The V and J genes are TRBV5-1 and TRBJ2-2; 13 nucleotides line up with TRBD2. With 4 bases clipped from V and 6 bases from J, the junction kept 15 bases outside the gene matches. CDR3 length: 19 residues. Germline loops: CDR1 SGHRS, CDR2 YFSETQ. CDR3 coding DNA: TGCGCCAGCAGCCCCGGCCCACTCGGGACTAGCGGGGTCCCCGGGGAGCTGTTTTTT. Translated: CASSPGPLGTSGVPGELFF.

V is TRBV9 and J is TRBJ1-5; D possibly corresponds to TRBD1 (5 bases). V gave up 4 bases and J gave up 2 bases, with 10 bases separating them. Germline V gene sequence: CDR1 SGDLS, CDR2 YYNGEE. This CDR3 has 14 residues. The CDR3 coding sequence is TGTGCCAGCAGCTTGACAGACGGCAATCAGCCCCAGCATTTT. Translation: CASSLTDGNQPQHF.

The chain is built from TRBV5-4 and TRBJ2-7, with D maybe TRBD2 (6 bases). This CDR3 contains 14 residues. V was clipped by 0 bases and J by 5 bases, with 12 bases between them. Germline V gene data show CDR1 as SGHNT and CDR2 as YYREEE (reference sequence). Written as DNA, the CDR3 is TGTGCCAGCAGCTTGGAGTTTGGGGAGGACGAGCAGTACTTC. As protein: CASSLEFGEDEQYF. Full variable domain (missing parts from reference TRBV5-4 and TRBJ2-7): ETGVTQSPTHLIKTRGQQVTLRCSSQSGHNTVSWYQQALGQGPQFIFQYYREEENGRGNFPPRFSGLQFPNYSSELNVNALELDDSALYLCASSLEFGEDEQYFGPGTRLTVT.

The chain links TRBV19 to TRBJ1-5; no definite D call. Trimming removed 3 bases from V and 0 bases from J, with 9 bases in between. CDR3 length equals 15 residues. CDR1 and CDR2 from the germline V gene are LNHDA and SQIVND (reference sequence). CDR3 region: CASSIGQYSNQPQHF. DNA for the CDR3: TGTGCCAGTAGTATTGGGCAGTATAGCAATCAGCCCCAGCATTTT.

V is TRBV5-4 and J is TRBJ1-2; 8 bases fit TRBD1. Trimming removed 5 bases from V and 3 bases from J; junction bases left unmatched: 9. CDR3 size: 15 residues. Per the germline V gene, CDR1 is SGHNT and CDR2 is YYREEE (reference sequence). In DNA, the CDR3 is TGTGCCAGCAGTAAACAGGGGGAAGTTCACTATGGCTACACCTTC. This translates into CASSKQGEVHYGYTF.

This chain uses TRBV28 with TRBJ1-3, with a weak D call TRBD1 (5 bases). This CDR3 spans 15 amino acids. Germline CDR1 is MDHEN and CDR2 is SYDVKM. Trimming stripped 5 bases from V and 2 bases from J, with 13 bases between. CDR3 DNA sequence: TGTGCCAGCAGTCTAGGCGGGGGGGCTGGAAACACCATATATTTT. Amino acid sequence: CASSLGGGAGNTIYF.